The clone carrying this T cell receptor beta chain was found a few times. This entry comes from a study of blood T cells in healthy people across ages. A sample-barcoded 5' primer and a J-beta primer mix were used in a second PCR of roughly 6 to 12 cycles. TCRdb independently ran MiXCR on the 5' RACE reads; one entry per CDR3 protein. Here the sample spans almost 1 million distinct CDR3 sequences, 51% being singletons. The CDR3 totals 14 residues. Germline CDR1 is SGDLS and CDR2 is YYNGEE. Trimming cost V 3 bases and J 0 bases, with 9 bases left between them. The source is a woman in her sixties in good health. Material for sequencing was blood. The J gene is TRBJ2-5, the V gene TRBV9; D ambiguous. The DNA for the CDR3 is TGTGCCAGCAGCGGAGCTGGGTACCAAGAGACCCAGTACTTC. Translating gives CASSGAGYQETQYF.